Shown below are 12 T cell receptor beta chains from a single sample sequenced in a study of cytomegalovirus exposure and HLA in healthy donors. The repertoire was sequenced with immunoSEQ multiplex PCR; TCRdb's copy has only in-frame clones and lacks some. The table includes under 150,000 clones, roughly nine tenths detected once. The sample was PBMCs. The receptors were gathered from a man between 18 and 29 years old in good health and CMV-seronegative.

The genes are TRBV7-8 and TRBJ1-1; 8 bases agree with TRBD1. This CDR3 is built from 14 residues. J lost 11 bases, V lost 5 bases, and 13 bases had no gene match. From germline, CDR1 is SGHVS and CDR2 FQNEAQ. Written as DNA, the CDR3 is TGTGCCAGCAGCCTAACCCGGACAGGGCGGGATGCTTTCTTT. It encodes CASSLTRTGRDAFF.

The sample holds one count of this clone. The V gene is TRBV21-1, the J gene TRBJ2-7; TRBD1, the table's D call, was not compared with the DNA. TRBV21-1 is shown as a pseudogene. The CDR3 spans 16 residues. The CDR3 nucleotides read TGTGCCAGCAGCACACGATACAGGGGGCGAACCTACGAGCAGTACTTC. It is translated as CASSTRYRGRTYEQYF.

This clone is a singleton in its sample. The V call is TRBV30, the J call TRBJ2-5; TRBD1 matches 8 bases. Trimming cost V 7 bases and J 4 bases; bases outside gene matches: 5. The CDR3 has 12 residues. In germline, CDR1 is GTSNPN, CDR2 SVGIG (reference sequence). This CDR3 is CALGQGRETQYF. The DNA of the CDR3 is TGTGCCTTAGGACAGGGACGAGAGACCCAGTACTTC.

The CDR3 protein is CASSLLGGETQYF. DNA of the CDR3: TGTGCCAGCAGCTTGCTTGGGGGCGAGACCCAGTACTTC. The chain combines TRBV5-6 with TRBJ2-5; D possibly corresponds to TRBD1 (6 bases). The CDR3 sequence is 13 residues long. Trimming stripped 1 base from V and 5 bases from J, with 9 bases between. In germline, CDR1 is SGHDT, CDR2 YYEEEE.

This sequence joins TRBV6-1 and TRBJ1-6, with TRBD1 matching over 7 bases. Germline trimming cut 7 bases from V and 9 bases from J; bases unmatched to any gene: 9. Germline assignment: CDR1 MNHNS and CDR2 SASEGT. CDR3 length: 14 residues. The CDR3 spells CASTDRDGGSPLHF. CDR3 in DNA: TGTGCCAGCACCGACAGGGATGGCGGTTCACCCCTCCACTTT.

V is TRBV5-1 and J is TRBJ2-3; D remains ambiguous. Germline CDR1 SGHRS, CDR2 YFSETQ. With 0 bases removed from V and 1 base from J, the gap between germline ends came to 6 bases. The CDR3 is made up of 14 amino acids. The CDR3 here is CASSLASGTDTQYF. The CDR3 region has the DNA TGCGCCAGCAGCTTGGCCTCCGGCACAGATACGCAGTATTTT.

CDR3 sequence: CASSLGAKSNQPQHF. CDR3 DNA sequence: TGTGCCAGCAGCTTAGGTGCGAAGAGCAATCAGCCCCAGCATTTT. The chain has TRBV11-2 and TRBJ1-5; D ambiguous. The germline V and J ends were trimmed by 1 base and 1 base, with 8 bases remaining between them. CDR3 size: 15 residues. The germline V gene encodes CDR1 SGHAT and CDR2 FQNNGV.

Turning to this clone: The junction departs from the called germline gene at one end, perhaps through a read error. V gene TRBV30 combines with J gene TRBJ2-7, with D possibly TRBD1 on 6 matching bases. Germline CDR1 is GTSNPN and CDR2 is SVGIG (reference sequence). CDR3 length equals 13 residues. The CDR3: CAWQGQGSFEQYF. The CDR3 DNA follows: TGTGCCTGGCAGGGGCAAGGGTCCTTCGAGCAGTACTTC.

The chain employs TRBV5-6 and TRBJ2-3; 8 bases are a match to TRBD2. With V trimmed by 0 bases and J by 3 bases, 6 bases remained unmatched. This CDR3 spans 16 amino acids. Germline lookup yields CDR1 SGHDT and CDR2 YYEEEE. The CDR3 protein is CASSLVRGASTDTQYF. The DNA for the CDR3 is TGTGCCAGCAGCTTGGTGCGGGGGGCATCGACAGATACGCAGTATTTT.

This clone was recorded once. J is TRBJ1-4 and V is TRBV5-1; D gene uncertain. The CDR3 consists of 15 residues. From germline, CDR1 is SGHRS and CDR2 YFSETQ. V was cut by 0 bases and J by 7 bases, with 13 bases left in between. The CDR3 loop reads CASSLAGDRSEKLFF. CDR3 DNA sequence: TGCGCCAGCAGCTTGGCCGGGGATAGGAGTGAAAAACTGTTTTTT. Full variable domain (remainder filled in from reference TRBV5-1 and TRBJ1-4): KAGVTQTPRYLIKTRGQQVTLSCSPISGHRSVSWYQQTPGQGLQFLFEYFSETQRNKGNFPGRFSGRQFSNSRSEMNVSTLELGDSALYLCASSLAGDRSEKLFFGSGTQLSVL.

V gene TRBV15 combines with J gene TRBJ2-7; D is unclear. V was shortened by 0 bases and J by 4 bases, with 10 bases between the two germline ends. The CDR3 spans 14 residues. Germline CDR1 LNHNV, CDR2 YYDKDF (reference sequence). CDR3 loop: CATSREPRKYEQYF. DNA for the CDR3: TGTGCCACCAGCAGAGAGCCTAGGAAGTACGAGCAGTACTTC.

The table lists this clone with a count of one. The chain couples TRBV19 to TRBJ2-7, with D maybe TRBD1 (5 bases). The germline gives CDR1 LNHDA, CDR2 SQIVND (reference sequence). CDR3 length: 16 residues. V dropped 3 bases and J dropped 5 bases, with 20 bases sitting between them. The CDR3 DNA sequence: TGTGCCAGTAGTATTTATACTACAGGAACACCGGACGAGCAGTACTTC. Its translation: CASSIYTTGTPDEQYF.